Following are 2 T cell receptor beta chains from one sample sequenced in a study of blood T cells in healthy people across ages. A J-beta primer mix and a sample-barcoded 5' primer were used in a second PCR of roughly 6 to 11 cycles. A single record per CDR3 protein comes from TCRdb applying MiXCR to the 5' RACE reads. The sample records 850,000 to 950,000 distinct CDR3 sequences, more than 25% being singletons. Sequencing was done on a sample of blood. The receptors here all came from a woman over 75 in good health.

This rearrangement joins TRBV7-9 to TRBJ2-3; 9 bases align to TRBD2. This CDR3 contains 17 residues. Germline CDR1 reads SEHNR; CDR2 reads FQNEAQ (reference sequence). V lost 1 base, J lost 0 bases, and 5 bases stayed unmatched. CDR3 in DNA: TGTGCCAGCAGCTTAGACGCAGCGGGGGGTAGCACAGATACGCAGTATTTT. Its translation is CASSLDAAGGSTDTQYF.

This clonotype was picked up many times. The chain couples TRBV20-1 to TRBJ2-7, with a possible D match to TRBD2 (5 bases). CDR3 size: 11 residues. Germline V lookup: CDR1 DFQATT, CDR2 SNEGSKA (reference sequence). The V and J ends lost 6 bases and 6 bases respectively, with 12 bases between them. CDR3 coding DNA: TGCAGTGCCGGGGAGTTCAGCGAGCAGTACTTC. This gives the protein CSAGEFSEQYF.